One sample yielded the 9 T cell receptor beta chains listed below, sequenced in a study of cytomegalovirus exposure and HLA in healthy donors. The PCR employed 60 Vbeta primers together with 13 Jbeta primers. Generated by immunoSEQ multiplex PCR, the TCRdb table keeps only in-frame clones and is missing some. The sample has roughly 180,000 clones; approximately 77% are singletons. The sample was PBMCs. These receptors were collected from a male donor in good health and CMV-seronegative.

V usage is TRBV27 and J usage is TRBJ1-5; 7 positions agree with TRBD1. CDR1 MNHEY and CDR2 SMNVEV come from the germline V gene (reference sequence). CDR3 length: 14 amino acids. Trimming took 3 bases from V and 5 from J; bases not matched to a gene: 4. CDR3 nucleotides: TGTGCCAGCAGTTTCAGGGGGTGGGATCAGCCCCAGCATTTT. This gives the protein CASSFRGWDQPQHF.

The gene calls are TRBV11-3 and TRBJ2-1, with D possibly matching TRBD1 (5 bases). Trimming left V 2 bases short and J 2 bases short, with 13 bases between. Germline V CDR1 and CDR2: SGHNT, YENEEA. The CDR3 runs to 16 residues. The CDR3 nucleotides read TGTGCCAGCAGCTTATATAGTCAGGGAACCTACAATGAGCAGTTCTTC. Residues: CASSLYSQGTYNEQFF.

This clone was counted a few times. The chain is built from TRBV9 and TRBJ2-7, with D possibly matching TRBD1 (6 bases). The CDR3 runs to 15 residues. CDR1 is SGDLS and CDR2 is YYNGEE in the germline V gene. Deletions cut 3 bases from V and 0 bases from J, with 13 bases between. In DNA form, the CDR3 reads TGTGCCAGCAGCGAGGGCACAGGGCGCTCCTACGAGCAGTACTTC. Amino acid sequence: CASSEGTGRSYEQYF.

V gene TRBV4-1 combines with J gene TRBJ2-7, with D hard to call. The CDR3 loop spans 13 amino acids. Looked up from germline, CDR1 is MGHRA and CDR2 is YSYEKL. Trimming stripped 1 base from V and 6 bases from J, with 10 bases between. This CDR3 is CASSQVVSFEQYF. In DNA form, the CDR3 reads TGCGCCAGCAGCCAAGTCGTGTCTTTCGAGCAGTACTTC.

The chain couples TRBV7-2 to TRBJ2-2; 7 bases fit TRBD1. Germline V gene sequence: CDR1 SGHTA, CDR2 FQGNSA. Unmatched junction bases numbered 5, after V lost 5 bases and J lost 2 bases. This CDR3 is 15 amino acids long. The CDR3 region is CASSPGQRNTGELFF. Written as DNA, the CDR3 is TGTGCCAGCAGCCCGGGACAGCGAAACACCGGGGAGCTGTTTTTT.

This clone was counted once. This sequence joins TRBV7-2 and TRBJ2-1; maybe TRBD2 (6 bases). The germline V and J ends were trimmed by 5 bases and 0 bases, with 20 bases remaining between them. The V gene's germline CDR1 is SGHTA and CDR2 FQGNSA. CDR3 length: 18 residues. This chain's CDR3 is CASSPHGSSASSYNEQFF. The CDR3 coding sequence is TGTGCCAGCAGCCCCCACGGGAGCAGCGCCAGCTCCTACAATGAGCAGTTCTTC. Supplemented by reference TRBV7-2 and TRBJ2-1, the full variable domain reads GAGVSQSPSNKVTEKGKDVELRCDPISGHTALYWYRQSLGQGLEFLIYFQGNSAPDKSGLPSDRFSAERTGGSVSTLTIQRTQQEDSAVYLCASSPHGSSASSYNEQFFGPGTRLTVL.

This clone is a singleton in its sample. The genes are TRBV9 and TRBJ1-2; unclear D gene. The CDR3 sequence is 16 residues long. With 1 base removed from V and 3 bases from J, the gap between germline ends came to 16 bases. In germline, CDR1 is SGDLS, CDR2 YYNGEE. CDR3 nucleotide sequence: TGTGCCAGCAGCGTAAGCCCCTGGGTCGGGGACTATGGCTACACCTTC. It encodes CASSVSPWVGDYGYTF.

The chain links TRBV5-4 to TRBJ2-1; D gene ambiguous. There are 15 residues in the CDR3. Germline loops: CDR1 SGHNT, CDR2 YYREEE (reference sequence). The V end lost 4 bases, the J end lost 1 base, and 12 bases lay between the germline ends. The chain's CDR3 is CASSPSPGSYNEQFF. CDR3 nucleotides: TGTGCCAGCAGCCCCAGCCCCGGGTCCTACAATGAGCAGTTCTTC.

V gene TRBV7-3 combines with J gene TRBJ1-1, with 9 nucleotides matching TRBD1. The length of the CDR3 is 14 residues. V lost 2 bases, J lost 6 bases, and 4 bases stayed unmatched. Germline-derived CDR1 and CDR2 are SGHTA and FQGTGA. The CDR3 DNA is TGTGCCAGCAGCTTAGGGACAGGGCTAGCTGAAGCTTTCTTT. Residues: CASSLGTGLAEAFF.